This is a list of T cell receptor beta chains from one sample in a study of OX40 agonist ivuxolimab in advanced cancers. Repertoires were generated with immunoSEQ multiplex PCR, while TCRdb's copy carries only in-frame clones and drops some. This sample yields tens of thousands of clones, of which 81% are seen a single time; approximately 6.5% belongs to the top ten. The material sequenced was CD4+ or CD8+ T cells sorted from blood, taken in a trial of the OX40 agonist ivuxolimab. The origin of the receptors is an adult with an advanced solid tumor such as melanoma, head and neck, liver or kidney cancer. Each CDR3 is given with its conserved first and last residue. Each record gives: D gene, V gene, clone size, J gene, CDR3 DNA, CDR3 protein. The D gene is left open where the match is weak. Size is omitted from some rows. Given values are once, few, many or a class for expanded clones.

NA	TRBV28	NA	TRBJ2-3	TGTGCCAGCAGCACTACAGCGATAACAGATACGCAGTATTTT	CASSTTAITDTQYF
NA	TRBV27	NA	TRBJ1-5	TGTGCCAGCAGTCCAACTCCCATCGTCGGGGATCAGCCCCAGCATTTT	CASSPTPIVGDQPQHF
TRBD2	TRBV10-3	NA	TRBJ2-1	TGTGCCATCAGTGAGCCCGGGACTAGCGGGGCCAATGAGCAGTTCTTC	CAISEPGTSGANEQFF
NA	TRBV6-5	once	TRBJ2-7	TGTGCCAGCAGTTCCTCTCAGAGGAACTACGAGCAGTACTTC	CASSSSQRNYEQYF
TRBD1	TRBV2	NA	TRBJ2-5	TGTGCCAGCGCCGGGACAGACGTATGGGAGACCCAGTACTTC	CASAGTDVWETQYF
TRBD1	TRBV27	NA	TRBJ1-1	TGTGCCAGCAGAAAGGGACAGAAGAACACTGAAGCTTTCTTT	CASRKGQKNTEAFF
TRBD2	TRBV5-4	NA	TRBJ2-1	TGTGCCAGCAGCAGCGGGGGTAATGAGCAGTTCTTC	CASSSGGNEQFF
NA	TRBV7-9	NA	TRBJ2-5	TGTGCCAGCAGCTTAAATAGGGCGGAGACCCAGTACTTC	CASSLNRAETQYF
NA	TRBV5-6	once	TRBJ1-1	TGTGCCAGCAGCTTCCGGACACCGGGGACCACTGAAGCTTTCTTT	CASSFRTPGTTEAFF
TRBD2	TRBV27	NA	TRBJ2-1	TGTGCCAGCAGTTCTCATTTGGCGGGAGTCGGGTACAATGAGCAGTTCTTC	CASSSHLAGVGYNEQFF
NA	TRBV4-3	NA	TRBJ2-2	TGCGCCAGCAGCCAGGGGGGATGGACGGAAGACACCGGGGAGCTGTTTTTT	CASSQGGWTEDTGELFF
NA	TRBV28	NA	TRBJ2-1	TGTGCCAGCATGAATGGGCCAAATGAGCAGTTCTTC	CASMNGPNEQFF
NA	TRBV27	once	TRBJ1-1	TGTGCCAGCGCGGGAGAAAGGGCTGAAGCTTTCTTT	CASAGERAEAFF
TRBD2	TRBV5-6	once	TRBJ2-7	TGTGCCAGCGCGGGGGGACTCAACTCCTACGAGCAGTACTTC	CASAGGLNSYEQYF